These 32 T cell receptor beta chains originate from one sample sequenced in a study of blood T cell repertoires in COVID-19 (dated by TCRdb to 2020 to 2022). To prepare the library, the immunoSEQ multiplex PCR assay was applied. TCRdb stores this immuneACCESS table with in-frame sequences only. Part of the clones is absent; in the studies checked, under half of the shortfall reflects unresolved V genes, and no reason is known for the rest. This sample holds about 160,000 clones; over 75% were observed only once. The top ten clones comprise 6.9% of the sample. Sequencing was carried out using peripheral blood. These receptors were taken from a man older than 75 with COVID-19, enrolled during active disease.

The V call is TRBV6-2 or TRBV6-3, the J call TRBJ1-2; no definite D call. The CDR3 totals 11 residues. Trimming cost V 6 bases and J 13 bases, with 15 bases left between them. The germline V gene has CDR1 MNHEY and CDR2 SVGEGT. The CDR3: CASSDGGPSTF. The CDR3 DNA sequence: TGTGCCAGCAGCGACGGAGGGCCTAGCACCTTC.

The genes are TRBV5-1 and TRBJ2-7; 10 nucleotides line up with TRBD1. The CDR3 runs to 14 residues. V shed 4 bases and J 6 bases; nucleotides not matched to a gene: 7. CDR1 and CDR2 from the germline V gene are SGHRS and YFSETQ. The CDR3 DNA follows: TGCGCCAGCAGCGATGGGACAGGGGCTTCCGAGCAGTACTTC. This translates into CASSDGTGASEQYF.

J is TRBJ1-3 and V is TRBV12-3 or TRBV12-4, with unresolved D. V was cut by 6 bases and J by 3 bases, with 6 bases left in between. This CDR3 is built from 12 residues. Here the CDR3 reads CASRASGNTIYF. The CDR3 DNA reads as TGTGCCAGCAGGGCTAGTGGAAACACCATATATTTT.

The chain couples TRBV18 to TRBJ2-2; 7 bases map to TRBD1. In germline, CDR1 is KGHSH, CDR2 LQKENI. Losses at the gene ends were 5 bases for V and 6 bases for J; bases not matched to a gene: 3. This CDR3 has 13 residues. The CDR3 nucleotides read TGTGCCAGCTCAGCACAGGGGTCCGGGGAGCTGTTTTTT. Translating it yields CASSAQGSGELFF.

This clone has a single count. V usage is TRBV7-2 and J usage is TRBJ2-1; D unresolved. V was cut by 3 bases and J by 8 bases, with 11 bases left in between. This CDR3 region has 13 residues. Germline values: CDR1 SGHTA, CDR2 FQGNSA. The CDR3 region has the DNA TGTGCCAGCAGCTTTGACTTCAACTATGAGCAGTTCTTC. Translation gives CASSFDFNYEQFF.

The chain combines TRBV5-1 with TRBJ1-2, with D hard to call. V was trimmed by 6 bases and J by 0 bases, leaving 9 bases between them. The CDR3 runs to 13 residues. CDR1 and CDR2 from the germline V gene are SGHRS and YFSETQ. CDR3 sequence: CASTWGANYGYTF. The DNA of the CDR3 is TGCGCCAGCACCTGGGGAGCTAACTATGGCTACACCTTC.

The rearrangement uses TRBV14 and TRBJ1-1; D gene uncertain. The CDR3 is 13 residues long. Trimming took off 0 bases at V and 2 bases at J, with 4 bases between the two ends. Germline CDR1 SGHDN, CDR2 FVKESK. CDR3 region: CASSQEANTEAFF. The CDR3 DNA sequence: TGTGCCAGCAGCCAAGAGGCTAACACTGAAGCTTTCTTT. Full variable domain (outside the CDR3, taken from reference TRBV14 and TRBJ1-1): EAGVTQFPSHSVIEKGQTVTLRCDPISGHDNLYWYRRVMGKEIKFLLHFVKESKQDESGMPNNRFLAERTGGTYSTLKVQPAELEDSGVYFCASSQEANTEAFFGQGTRLTVV.

The V gene is TRBV28, the J gene TRBJ1-3; 8 nucleotides align to TRBD1. CDR3 size: 16 residues. The V gene end was trimmed by 4 bases and the J gene end by 2 bases; junction bases not matched to a gene: 7. CDR1 is MDHEN and CDR2 is SYDVKM in the germline V gene. The CDR3: CASSSLGQGTGNTIYF. DNA for the CDR3: TGTGCCAGCAGTTCCCTCGGACAGGGCACTGGAAACACCATATATTTT.

The chain couples TRBV29-1 to TRBJ1-4, with 9 positions matching TRBD1. Germline loops: CDR1 SQVTM, CDR2 ANQGSEA. This CDR3 comprises 13 residues. The trim removed 4 bases at V and 8 bases at J, leaving 5 bases unmatched. As DNA, the CDR3 is TGCAGCGTTGGTAACAGGGGGCGAGAAAAACTGTTTTTT. Its translation: CSVGNRGREKLFF.

The chain is built from TRBV18 and TRBJ2-7, with TRBD1 identical over 9 bases. V was pared by 6 bases and J by 6 bases, with 18 bases of the junction left unmatched. This CDR3 region has 17 residues. CDR1 and CDR2 (germline): KGHSH, LQKENI. The CDR3 coding sequence is TGTGCCAGCTCTCCAGGGACAGGGAATAGTAAGGTCGGCGAGCAGTACTTC. The encoded protein is CASSPGTGNSKVGEQYF.

This clone was detected once. CDR3 sequence: CASSQVGNRGGEKLFF. DNA of the CDR3: TGTGCCAGCAGCCAAGTTGGTAACAGGGGTGGGGAAAAACTGTTTTTT. The chain uses TRBV3-1 (or the pseudogene TRBV3-2) and TRBJ1-4, with 7 bases fitting TRBD1. The CDR3 totals 16 residues. The germline CDR1 and CDR2 sequences are LGHDT and YNNKEL (reference sequence). Unmatched junction bases numbered 10, after V lost 1 base and J lost 8 bases.

This rearrangement joins TRBV15 to TRBJ2-5, with 7 bases fitting TRBD2. This CDR3 is 16 amino acids long. Germline loops: CDR1 LNHNV, CDR2 YYDKDF (reference sequence). V lost 3 bases to trimming and J lost 1 base; unmatched junction nucleotides: 8. The CDR3 loop reads CATSRREGTAQETQYF. The CDR3 region has the DNA TGTGCCACCAGCAGGAGGGAGGGGACCGCCCAAGAGACCCAGTACTTC. Using reference TRBV15 and TRBJ2-5 for the parts outside the CDR3, the full variable domain is DAMVIQNPRYQVTQFGKPVTLSCSQTLNHNVMYWYQQKSSQAPKLLFHYYDKDFNNEADTPDNFQSRRPNTSFCFLDIRSPGLGDTAMYLCATSRREGTAQETQYFGPGTRLLVL.

This chain uses TRBV7-3 with TRBJ2-1; 10 nucleotides match TRBD2. Germline assignment: CDR1 SGHTA and CDR2 FQGTGA. The CDR3 is made up of 15 amino acids. The V segment lost 5 bases and the J segment 5 bases; nucleotides outside the gene matches: 6. The CDR3 region is CASSPSGGGHNEQFF. Here the CDR3 DNA reads TGTGCCAGCAGCCCCAGCGGGGGGGGGCACAATGAGCAGTTCTTC.

J is TRBJ1-2 and V is TRBV5-1, with 10 positions matching TRBD1. CDR1 is SGHRS, CDR2 YFSETQ, per germline. This CDR3 comprises 16 residues. The V gene end was trimmed by 6 bases and the J gene end by 4 bases; junction bases not matched to a gene: 12. The CDR3 coding sequence is TGCGCCAGCACCCGAGGCGGACAGGGGGGAGGCTATGGCTACACCTTC. Translated, it gives CASTRGGQGGGYGYTF. Based on the CDR3 plus reference TRBV5-1 and TRBJ1-2, the full variable domain is KAGVTQTPRYLIKTRGQQVTLSCSPISGHRSVSWYQQTPGQGLQFLFEYFSETQRNKGNFPGRFSGRQFSNSRSEMNVSTLELGDSALYLCASTRGGQGGGYGYTFGSGTRLTVV.

This rearrangement joins TRBV12-3 or TRBV12-4 to TRBJ1-2; D call uncertain. Trimming shortened V by 1 base and J by 5 bases, and 8 bases separated the two germline ends. This CDR3 contains 13 residues. The CDR3 here is CASSLGPGYGYTF. CDR3 DNA sequence: TGTGCCAGCAGTTTAGGACCGGGTTATGGCTACACCTTC.

The chain has TRBV7-2 and TRBJ1-6; no clear D. Trimming stripped 4 bases from V and 9 bases from J, with 10 bases between. There are 13 residues in the CDR3. Germline CDR1 and CDR2: SGHTA and FQGNSA. The CDR3 DNA reads TGTGCCAGCAGCTCAGGAGGTTCTTCACCCCTCCACTTT. It translates to CASSSGGSSPLHF.

The chain recombines TRBV4-2 with TRBJ1-2, with 8 positions matching TRBD1. The germline V gene has CDR1 LGHNA and CDR2 YNFKEQ. This CDR3 has 13 amino acids. V shed 6 bases, J shed 8 bases, and the junction held 8 bases outside the gene matches. This CDR3 reads CASSRQGLGGYTF. The CDR3 nucleotides read TGTGCCAGCAGTCGACAGGGGCTTGGGGGCTACACCTTC.

The chain carries TRBV9 and TRBJ2-1, with 8 bases matching TRBD1. The CDR3 has 15 residues. CDR1 SGDLS and CDR2 YYNGEE come from the germline V gene. V gave up 2 bases and J gave up 3 bases; unmatched junction bases: 4. The CDR3 here is CASSVAGGGYNEQFF. The CDR3 bases are TGTGCCAGCAGCGTCGCAGGGGGCGGCTACAATGAGCAGTTCTTC.

This clone was counted once. The chain uses TRBV5-4 and TRBJ1-3; TRBD1 agrees at 8 bases. CDR3 length: 14 amino acids. The V gene end was trimmed by 3 bases and the J gene end by 2 bases; junction bases not matched to a gene: 1. CDR1 SGHNT and CDR2 YYREEE come from the germline V gene (reference sequence). DNA for the CDR3: TGTGCCAGCAGCTCGGACAGGGCTGGAAACACCATATATTTT. Its protein is CASSSDRAGNTIYF. Complete variable domain (other parts from reference TRBV5-4 and TRBJ1-3): ETGVTQSPTHLIKTRGQQVTLRCSSQSGHNTVSWYQQALGQGPQFIFQYYREEENGRGNFPPRFSGLQFPNYSSELNVNALELDDSALYLCASSSDRAGNTIYFGEGSWLTVV.

The V and J genes are TRBV28 and TRBJ1-1; possible D gene TRBD1, 6 bases. Trimming took off 4 bases at V and 1 base at J, with 10 bases between the two ends. There are 14 residues in the CDR3. The germline V gene has CDR1 MDHEN and CDR2 SYDVKM. CDR3 DNA: TGTGCCAGCAGTTCACCGACAGGGAACACTGAAGCTTTCTTT. Translated, it gives CASSSPTGNTEAFF.

The genes are TRBV6-6 and TRBJ1-2; 9 bases match TRBD1. Germline lookup yields CDR1 MNHNY and CDR2 SVGAGI (reference sequence). Unmatched junction bases numbered 21, after V lost 5 bases and J lost 8 bases. CDR3 length: 18 residues. For the CDR3, the DNA is TGTGCCAGCAGTCATCTACCGGGACAGGGAATTGATAAGAGAGGCTACACCTTC. This encodes CASSHLPGQGIDKRGYTF.

In this sample, this clone turned up once. V usage is TRBV7-3 and J usage is TRBJ1-1; D remains unclear. CDR3 size: 13 residues. CDR1 is SGHTA and CDR2 is FQGTGA in the germline V gene. The V end was cut by 5 bases, the J end by 1 base, with 8 bases between. The DNA for the CDR3 is TGTGCCAGCAGCCCCCGTTCGAACACTGAAGCTTTCTTT. Its translation is CASSPRSNTEAFF.

J is TRBJ1-6 and V is TRBV3-1 (or the pseudogene TRBV3-2); 9 bases fit TRBD1. CDR1 and CDR2 from the germline V gene are LGHDT and YNNKEL (reference sequence). The CDR3 sequence is 15 residues long. V shed 4 bases, J shed 7 bases, and the junction held 5 bases outside the gene matches. The chain's CDR3 is CASSLGTGLNSPLHF. The CDR3 region has the DNA TGTGCCAGCAGCCTTGGGACAGGGCTAAATTCACCCCTCCACTTT.

V is TRBV6-5 and J is TRBJ1-3; a weak D match, TRBD1 (5 bases). Germline V lookup: CDR1 MNHEY, CDR2 SVGAGI. The CDR3 runs to 14 residues. Trimming took off 6 bases at V and 2 bases at J, with 11 bases between the two ends. The CDR3 spells CASRPTGAGNTIYF. The CDR3 region has the DNA TGTGCCAGCAGGCCCACGGGGGCTGGAAACACCATATATTTT.

The chain combines TRBV7-6 with TRBJ1-3; unclear D gene. Trimming cost V 5 bases and J 0 bases, with 11 bases left between them. The length of the CDR3 is 15 residues. Looked up from germline, CDR1 is SGHVS and CDR2 is FNYEAQ. CDR3 protein: CASSQGGFSGNTIYF. The CDR3 DNA is TGTGCCAGCAGCCAAGGCGGCTTCTCTGGAAACACCATATATTTT.

Points on this clone: Other DNA sequences in the same sample also yield this CDR3. The rearrangement uses TRBV9 and TRBJ2-1; 9 bases are shared with TRBD2. The germline gives CDR1 SGDLS, CDR2 YYNGEE. V lost 1 base, J lost 3 bases, and 2 bases stayed unmatched. The CDR3 contains 15 residues. The CDR3 loop is CASSVRLAVYNEQFF. DNA for the CDR3: TGTGCCAGCAGCGTAAGACTAGCGGTCTACAATGAGCAGTTCTTC.

The CDR3 here is CASSVELAGAISYNEQFF. The CDR3 region has the DNA TGTGCCAGCAGCGTAGAACTAGCGGGGGCGATTTCCTACAATGAGCAGTTCTTC. This chain links TRBV9 with TRBJ2-1; 11 nucleotides line up with TRBD2. This CDR3 region has 18 residues. Germline values: CDR1 SGDLS, CDR2 YYNGEE. V lost 0 bases, J lost 1 base, and 6 bases stayed unmatched.

As concerns this clone: One end of the junction fails to match germline, which may point to a read error. This chain connects TRBV6-2 or TRBV6-3 to TRBJ1-6; D gene unclear. Germline CDR1 MNHEY, CDR2 SVGEGT. The CDR3 is 13 residues long. The CDR3 sequence is CASSPSYKSPLHF. CDR3 nucleotides: TGTGCCAGCAGCCCCTCCTATAAATCACCCCTCCACTTT.

In DNA form, the CDR3 reads TGTGCCAGTAGTCCACGTCCCGGGACAGGGGACGATGAGCAGTTCTTC. Translated, it gives CASSPRPGTGDDEQFF. V usage is TRBV19 and J usage is TRBJ2-1; 10 positions agree with TRBD1. Germline V gene lookup returns CDR1 LNHDA and CDR2 SQIVND (reference sequence). V was clipped by 5 bases and J by 8 bases; unmatched bases: 12. The CDR3 runs 16 residues.

This clone was picked up one time. The chain links TRBV29-1 to TRBJ1-2; TRBD1 agrees at 8 bases. The V gene's germline CDR1 is SQVTM and CDR2 ANQGSEA. The CDR3 is 13 amino acids. J gave up 2 bases and V 4 bases, and 3 bases lay outside the gene matches. CDR3: CSVGTGINYGYTF. Here the CDR3 DNA reads TGCAGCGTTGGGACAGGGATCAACTATGGCTACACCTTC.

About this clone: This CDR3 is also generated by other DNA sequences in the sample. The genes are TRBV18 and TRBJ2-5; TRBD2 agrees at 10 bases. Germline V gives CDR1 KGHSH, CDR2 LQKENI. V was clipped by 3 bases and J by 1 base; unmatched bases: 2. The CDR3 length is 15 residues. The CDR3 loop reads CASSPVAGGQETQYF. The CDR3 coding sequence is TGTGCCAGCTCACCTGTAGCGGGGGGCCAAGAGACCCAGTACTTC.

This sequence joins TRBV5-4 and TRBJ2-5; TRBD1 matches 9 bases. This CDR3 region has 14 residues. Per germline, CDR1 SGHNT and CDR2 YYREEE (reference sequence). Germline trimming cut 4 bases from V and 3 bases from J; bases unmatched to any gene: 4. The CDR3 sequence is CASSTGTGKETQYF. CDR3 sequence (DNA): TGTGCCAGCAGCACGGGGACAGGGAAAGAGACCCAGTACTTC.